Given below is one T cell receptor beta chain in context. The antigen is not known. Some clones are missing from TCRdb's copy, which holds only in-frame ones; the method was immunoSEQ multiplex PCR. The sample lists fewer than 5,500 clones, roughly 78% occurring once. The data were obtained in a study of PD-1 blockade in classical Hodgkin lymphoma. General study findings and limits: Healthy donors reportedly exceeded newly diagnosed patients in baseline TCR diversity. Only CD4+ TCR diversity, not CD8+, had risen significantly by C4D1. Exclusion applied to patients who initiated nivolumab less than 1 year following ASCT.

CDR3 size: 16 residues. Germline V gives CDR1 SGHRS, CDR2 YFSETQ. The V end lost 1 base, the J end lost 3 bases, and 16 bases lay between the germline ends. Each patient relapsed following autologous stem cell transplantation, and prior brentuximab vedotin exposure differed. Reported best responses ranged across complete response, partial response or progressive disease. The sequenced sample was peripheral blood mononuclear cells (PBMCs), obtained at baseline. This chain connects TRBV5-1 to TRBJ2-5; possibly TRBD1 or TRBD2 for D (6 bases each). This clonotype originated in a human donor with classical Hodgkin lymphoma. The CDR3 region has the DNA TGCGCCAGCAGCTTGTTTAAGGGTAGGGGGGAAGAGACCCAGTACTTC. Translated: CASSLFKGRGEETQYF.